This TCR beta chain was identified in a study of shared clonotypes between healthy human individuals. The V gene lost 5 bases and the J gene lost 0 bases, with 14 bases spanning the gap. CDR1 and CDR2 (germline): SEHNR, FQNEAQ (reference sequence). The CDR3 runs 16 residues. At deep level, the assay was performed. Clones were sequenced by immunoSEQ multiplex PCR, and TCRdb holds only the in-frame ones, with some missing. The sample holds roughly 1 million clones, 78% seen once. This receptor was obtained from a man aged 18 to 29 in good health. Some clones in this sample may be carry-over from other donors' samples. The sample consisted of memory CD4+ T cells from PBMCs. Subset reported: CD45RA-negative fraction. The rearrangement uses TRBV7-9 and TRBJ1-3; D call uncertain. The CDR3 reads CASSLIRASSGNTIYF. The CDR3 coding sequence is TGTGCCAGCAGCCTCATCCGGGCCTCCTCTGGAAACACCATATATTTT.